This is a list of T cell receptor beta chains from one sample in a study of blood T cell repertoires in COVID-19. Sequenced by immunoSEQ multiplex PCR; TCRdb stores in-frame clones only, minus some. Among roughly 290,000 clones listed, around four fifths were seen once. Sequenced sample: peripheral blood. The source of these receptors is a woman aged 45 to 65 with active or convalescent COVID-19. The CDR3 runs from the conserved cysteine through the conserved F or W. A D gene is named only where the DNA matches it firmly. Some rows mark clone size as missing; the rest say once, few, many or name a class of expanded clone.

NA | TRBD2 | TRBJ2-1 | 14 | TRBV9 | CARTTSGVYNEQFF | TGTGCCCGTACGACTAGCGGGGTCTACAATGAGCAGTTCTTC
NA | NA | TRBJ2-1 | 15 | TRBV27 | CASSLSDYSYNEQFF | TGTGCCAGCAGTTTATCGGACTATTCCTACAATGAGCAGTTCTTC
NA | TRBD1 | TRBJ1-6 | 18 | TRBV19 | CASSMITGTGLDPYPLHF | TGTGCCAGTAGTATGATTACCGGGACAGGACTCGACCCATACCCCCTCCACTTT
NA | NA | TRBJ2-1 | 15 | TRBV10-2 | CASSDTQRANNEQFF | TGCGCCAGCAGTGACACCCAGCGGGCGAACAATGAGCAGTTCTTC
NA | TRBD1 | TRBJ1-6 | 14 | TRBV9 | CASSVGQGQSPLHF | TGTGCCAGCAGCGTAGGACAGGGACAGTCACCCCTCCACTTT
once | NA | TRBJ2-7 | 14 | TRBV3-1/TRBV3-2 | CATRDTSLPYEQYF | TGTGCCACACGCGATACTAGTCTCCCCTACGAGCAGTACTTC
NA | NA | TRBJ1-3 | 13 | TRBV4-1 | CASSQDGKQRVYF | TGCGCCAGCAGCCAAGATGGGAAACAGCGGGTATATTTT
NA | NA | TRBJ1-2 | 14 | TRBV27 | CASSFRDGHYGYTF | TGTGCCAGCAGTTTCAGGGATGGGCACTATGGCTACACCTTC
few | TRBD2 | TRBJ2-1 | 16 | TRBV5-1 | CASSLAGSGSVGEQFF | TGCGCCAGCAGCTTGGCCGGGAGCGGGAGCGTGGGTGAGCAGTTCTTC
NA | TRBD2 | TRBJ2-7 | 14 | TRBV6-5 | CASSASGRTYEQYF | TGTGCCAGCAGCGCTAGCGGGAGAACATACGAGCAGTACTTC
NA | TRBD1 | TRBJ1-5 | 14 | TRBV10-3 | CAIGRTGGDQPQHF | TGTGCCATCGGGCGGACAGGGGGGGATCAGCCCCAGCATTTT
NA | NA | TRBJ2-1 | 15 | TRBV15 | CATSRRIGSYNEQFF | TGTGCCACCAGCAGGCGGATCGGCTCCTACAATGAGCAGTTCTTC
NA | NA | TRBJ2-3 | 17 | TRBV3-1/TRBV3-2 | CASSQDFLGTSTDTQYF | TGTGCCAGCAGCCAAGATTTCCTTGGGACTAGCACAGATACGCAGTATTTT
NA | TRBD2 | TRBJ2-7 | 16 | TRBV28 | CASSRLGTSGSYEQYF | TGTGCCAGCAGCAGACTCGGGACTAGCGGGAGCTACGAGCAGTACTTC
once | TRBD1 | TRBJ1-1 | 14 | TRBV5-1 | CASSWDSLNTEAFF | TGCGCCAGCAGCTGGGACAGTTTGAACACTGAAGCTTTCTTT
once | TRBD2 | TRBJ2-1 | 14 | TRBV6-5 | CASIASGSLNEQFF | TGTGCCAGCATTGCTAGCGGGTCATTGAATGAGCAGTTCTTC
NA | TRBD1 | TRBJ2-1 | 16 | TRBV23-1 | CASSEGTGIFYNEQFF | TGCGCCAGCAGTGAAGGGACAGGGATATTCTACAATGAGCAGTTCTTC
NA | NA | TRBJ2-1 | 14 | TRBV29-1 | CSANEGTWGSEQFF | TGCAGCGCCAACGAGGGGACATGGGGGTCGGAGCAGTTCTTC
NA | NA | TRBJ1-1 | 14 | TRBV19 | CASSIRQENTEAFF | TGTGCCAGTAGTATTCGACAGGAGAACACTGAAGCTTTCTTT
NA | TRBD1 | TRBJ1-2 | 14 | TRBV6-6 | CASSQGGTGYGYTF | TGTGCCAGCAGTCAAGGGGGCACGGGCTATGGCTACACCTTC
NA | NA | TRBJ1-5 | 16 | TRBV28 | CASSLYKGSFGQPQHF | TGTGCCAGCAGTTTATATAAGGGGTCCTTTGGGCAGCCCCAGCATTTT
NA | NA | TRBJ1-1 | 12 | TRBV7-2 | CASSFRATEAFF | TGTGCCAGCAGCTTCAGGGCCACTGAAGCTTTCTTT
NA | TRBD1 | TRBJ2-1 | 18 | TRBV4-1 | CASSRVTPGTGGPNEQFF | TGCGCCAGCAGCAGAGTCACTCCCGGGACAGGGGGCCCCAATGAGCAGTTCTTC
NA | NA | TRBJ1-5 | 14 | TRBV13 | CASSSGRGKEPQHF | TGTGCCAGCAGCTCCGGACGGGGGAAAGAGCCCCAGCATTTT
NA | NA | TRBJ2-5 | 15 | TRBV4-1 | CASSLKWGDQETQYF | TGCGCCAGCAGCCTGAAATGGGGCGACCAAGAGACCCAGTACTTC
NA | TRBD2 | TRBJ2-1 | 15 | TRBV2 | CASSRSGSSYNEQFF | TGTGCCAGCAGTAGGAGCGGGAGCTCCTACAATGAGCAGTTCTTC
few | TRBD1 | TRBJ2-7 | 13 | TRBV29-1 | CSVEGQGVNEQYF | TGCAGCGTTGAGGGACAGGGTGTCAACGAGCAGTACTTC
NA | TRBD2 | TRBJ2-1 | 15 | TRBV7-9 | CASSLIAGGYNEQFF | TGTGCCAGCAGCCTTATAGCGGGAGGTTACAATGAGCAGTTCTTC
NA | TRBD1 | TRBJ1-5 | 15 | TRBV6-6 | CASKGDRGLGQPQHF | TGTGCCAGCAAAGGGGACAGGGGGCTAGGTCAGCCCCAGCATTTT
NA | NA | TRBJ2-5 | 12 | TRBV20-1 | CSASPSRETQYF | TGCAGTGCTAGTCCGTCGAGGGAGACCCAGTACTTC
NA | TRBD2 | TRBJ2-1 | 15 | TRBV4-1 | CASSQVGLAANEQFF | TGCGCCAGCAGCCAAGTGGGACTAGCGGCCAATGAGCAGTTCTTC
NA | NA | TRBJ1-6 | 15 | TRBV3-1/TRBV3-2 | CASSPVAGDNSPLHF | TGTGCCAGCAGCCCCGTGGCAGGGGATAATTCACCCCTCCACTTT
NA | TRBD2 | TRBJ2-4 | 13 | TRBV2 | CASSPSGSDIQYF | TGTGCCAGCAGCCCTAGCGGGAGTGACATTCAGTACTTC
NA | NA | TRBJ2-7 | 13 | TRBV18 | CASSPWGSYEQYF | TGTGCCAGCTCACCATGGGGCAGTTACGAGCAGTACTTC
NA | TRBD2 | TRBJ2-3 | 17 | TRBV28 | CASSLLGLGKVRVTQYF | TGTGCCAGCAGTTTATTGGGACTAGGGAAAGTAAGGGTTACGCAGTATTTT
NA | TRBD2 | TRBJ2-1 | 19 | TRBV6-4 | CASSEVAPLAGLTYNEQFF | TGTGCCAGCAGTGAAGTCGCCCCACTAGCGGGACTTACCTACAATGAGCAGTTCTTC
NA | NA | TRBJ1-2 | 15 | TRBV6-4 | CASSALSGRGYGYTF | TGTGCCAGCAGTGCCTTGTCGGGCAGGGGATATGGCTACACCTTC
few | TRBD2 | TRBJ2-1 | 16 | TRBV5-1 | CASSLLGLASYNEQFF | TGCGCCAGCAGCTTGCTGGGACTAGCATCCTACAATGAGCAGTTCTTC
few | NA | TRBJ1-5 | 15 | TRBV2 | CASRRGVRSNQPQHF | TGTGCCAGCAGACGGGGAGTCAGAAGCAATCAGCCCCAGCATTTT
NA | NA | TRBJ2-7 | 13 | TRBV12-3/TRBV12-4 | CASSARLGLVQYF | TGTGCCAGCAGTGCGAGACTAGGTTTGGTGCAGTACTTC
NA | TRBD2 | TRBJ2-5 | 16 | TRBV7-2 | CASSSRTSGRGETQYF | TGTGCCAGCAGCTCACGGACTAGCGGGAGGGGAGAGACCCAGTACTTC
once | NA | TRBJ2-7 | 12 | TRBV28 | CASKEGPYEQYF | TGTGCCAGCAAGGAGGGCCCCTACGAGCAGTACTTC
few | NA | TRBJ2-5 | 14 | TRBV5-1 | CASSLVRGQETQYF | TGCGCCAGCAGCTTGGTCAGGGGCCAAGAGACCCAGTACTTC
few | TRBD1 | TRBJ1-2 | 14 | TRBV7-9 | CASSKTGGRYGYTF | TGTGCCAGCAGCAAGACAGGGGGAAGGTATGGCTACACCTTC
once | NA | TRBJ1-5 | 15 | TRBV3-1/TRBV3-2 | CASSQDSLSNQPQHF | TGTGCCAGCAGCCAAGATTCCTTGAGCAATCAGCCCCAGCATTTT